Listed below are T cell receptor beta chains from one sample, sequenced in a study of blood T cell repertoires in COVID-19. Assay used: immunoSEQ multiplex PCR; TCRdb lists only in-frame clones, some missing. Of a few hundred thousand clones in the sample, over 75% were seen once. Sequenced sample: PBMCs or T cells enriched from blood (not recorded which). These receptors were collected from a woman between 25 and 40 years old who had recovered from COVID-19. Each CDR3 is given with its conserved first and last residue. The D gene is left open where the match is weak. Clone size, where shown, is once, few, many, or a class for clones that have expanded.

V	size	D	J	CDR3	DNA
TRBV28	NA	TRBD1	TRBJ2-3	CASSSGQGKPSTQYF	TGTGCCAGCAGTTCGGGACAGGGCAAACCCAGTACGCAGTATTTT
TRBV19	few	TRBD2	TRBJ2-7	CASEASGGDYEQYF	TGTGCCAGTGAAGCTAGCGGGGGGGATTACGAGCAGTACTTC
TRBV2	NA	NA	TRBJ1-5	CASSEASNRLQPQHF	TGTGCCAGCAGTGAGGCTAGTAACAGGTTACAGCCCCAGCATTTT
TRBV27	NA	TRBD1	TRBJ1-6	CASSPRDRGRFGNSPLHF	TGTGCCAGCAGTCCCCGGGACAGGGGGCGGTTTGGGAATTCACCCCTCCACTTT
TRBV7-9	NA	TRBD2	TRBJ2-7	CAIYSPGLAGGLPYEQYF	TGTGCCATCTATTCTCCGGGACTAGCGGGAGGGTTACCCTACGAGCAGTACTTC
TRBV5-1	NA	NA	TRBJ1-1	CASSLAPRGRTEAFF	TGCGCCAGCAGCTTGGCTCCCAGAGGGAGGACTGAAGCTTTCTTT
TRBV28	NA	TRBD1	TRBJ1-5	CASSLEGQPRPQHF	TGTGCCAGCAGTCTAGAGGGACAGCCGCGGCCCCAGCATTTT
TRBV6-5	NA	NA	TRBJ2-1	CASSPSGAVYNEQFF	TGTGCCAGCAGCCCGTCTGGGGCGGTCTACAATGAGCAGTTCTTC
TRBV27	NA	NA	TRBJ2-7	CASSLGRTYEQYF	TGTGCCAGCAGTTTGGGGCGAACCTACGAGCAGTACTTC
TRBV7-9	once	TRBD1	TRBJ2-7	CASSAATGSLREQYF	TGTGCCAGCAGCGCAGCGACAGGGTCCCTAAGGGAGCAGTACTTC
TRBV3-1/TRBV3-2	NA	TRBD1	TRBJ1-1	CASSQEQGTEAFF	TGTGCCAGCAGCCAAGAACAGGGGACTGAAGCTTTCTTT
TRBV18	NA	TRBD1	TRBJ1-5	CASSPSGTVSNQPQHF	TGTGCCAGCTCACCATCCGGGACAGTTAGCAATCAGCCCCAGCATTTT
TRBV14	NA	NA	TRBJ2-7	CASSHPTGRDSYEQYF	TGTGCCAGCAGCCACCCTACCGGACGGGACTCCTACGAGCAGTACTTC
TRBV30	NA	NA	TRBJ1-6	CAWSVGGYNSPLHF	TGTGCCTGGAGTGTAGGGGGATATAATTCACCCCTCCACTTT
TRBV5-6	few	TRBD1	TRBJ2-7	CASSSGTAYSYEQYF	TGTGCCAGCAGCTCAGGGACAGCCTATTCCTACGAGCAGTACTTC
TRBV4-2	NA	NA	TRBJ2-2	CASSQVGRRNLGRSLFF	TGTGCCAGCAGCCAAGTAGGGAGACGAAATCTAGGACGTAGTCTGTTTTTT
TRBV27	once	TRBD1	TRBJ1-2	CASRPVQGSGAGYTF	TGTGCCAGCAGGCCCGTACAGGGGAGCGGTGCTGGCTACACCTTC
TRBV18	NA	NA	TRBJ1-1	CASSPPGAGENTEAFF	TGTGCCAGCTCACCACCGGGGGCAGGGGAGAACACTGAAGCTTTCTTT
TRBV5-1	NA	NA	TRBJ2-4	CASSFREGNIQYF	TGCGCCAGCAGCTTCAGGGAAGGAAACATTCAGTACTTC
TRBV7-6	NA	TRBD1	TRBJ2-7	CASSPGQGLSYEQYF	TGTGCCAGCAGCCCGGGACAGGGACTCTCATACGAGCAGTACTTC
TRBV3-1/TRBV3-2	NA	NA	TRBJ1-4	CASSQDRRGGFEKLFF	TGTGCCAGCAGCCAAGATCGGAGGGGAGGATTTGAAAAACTGTTTTTT
TRBV12-3/TRBV12-4	NA	NA	TRBJ2-1	CASSFTSSNEQFF	TGTGCCAGCAGTTTTACTAGCAGCAATGAGCAGTTCTTC
TRBV10-1	NA	TRBD1	TRBJ1-1	CASGDGQGAVAFF	TGCGCCAGCGGGGACGGACAGGGGGCTGTGGCTTTCTTT
TRBV27	NA	TRBD1	TRBJ2-7	CASSSGTGLREQYF	TGTGCCAGCAGTTCCGGGACAGGTCTTAGAGAGCAGTACTTC
TRBV2	NA	TRBD1	TRBJ1-2	CASRATGTVNYGYTF	TGTGCCAGCAGAGCCACCGGGACAGTTAACTATGGCTACACCTTC
TRBV9	NA	NA	TRBJ2-4	CASSVSGDHKNIQYF	TGTGCCAGCAGCGTATCCGGGGATCACAAAAACATTCAGTACTTC
TRBV4-2	NA	NA	TRBJ1-2	CASSQVDSLNYGYTF	TGTGCCAGCAGCCAAGTGGACAGTCTTAACTATGGCTACACCTTC
TRBV9	NA	TRBD1	TRBJ1-1	CASSVGPLTGATEAFF	TGTGCCAGCAGCGTTGGCCCCCTTACAGGGGCCACTGAAGCTTTCTTT
TRBV3-1/TRBV3-2	NA	TRBD1	TRBJ1-5	CASSQQTGGNQPQHF	TGTGCCAGCAGCCAGCAGACAGGGGGCAATCAGCCCCAGCATTTT
TRBV6-5	NA	TRBD1	TRBJ2-3	CASSLDRARTDTQYF	TGTGCCAGCAGCCTAGACAGGGCCCGCACAGATACGCAGTATTTT
TRBV27	NA	NA	TRBJ2-7	CASSSSDRRSEQYF	NA
TRBV18	NA	NA	TRBJ1-1	CASSLNPRTEAFF	TGTGCCAGCTCCCTAAACCCAAGAACTGAAGCTTTCTTT
TRBV7-8	NA	TRBD2	TRBJ2-1	CASSFGGTYNEQFF	TGTGCCAGCAGCTTCGGGGGGACGTACAATGAGCAGTTCTTC
TRBV4-2	NA	NA	TRBJ1-2	CASKTGGAYGYTF	TGTGCCAGCAAAACGGGGGGCGCCTATGGCTACACCTTC
TRBV18	NA	TRBD1	TRBJ1-2	CASSQITGVDGYTF	TGTGCCAGCTCACAGATAACAGGGGTGGATGGCTACACCTTC
TRBV28	NA	TRBD1	TRBJ1-1	CASRPGTGLMNTEAFF	TGTGCCAGCAGACCCGGGACAGGGCTAATGAACACTGAAGCTTTCTTT
TRBV29-1	NA	TRBD1	TRBJ2-7	CSAATGASYEQYF	TGCAGCGCCGCGACAGGGGCGTCCTACGAGCAGTACTTC
TRBV2	NA	TRBD1	TRBJ1-2	CAIRTGGYGYTF	TGTGCCATCCGAACAGGGGGCTATGGCTACACCTTC
TRBV11-2	NA	TRBD2	TRBJ2-1	CASSPGGGRYNEQFF	TGTGCCAGCAGCCCCGGCGGGGGGCGCTACAATGAGCAGTTCTTC
TRBV19	NA	NA	TRBJ2-7	CASSISWDINYEQYF	TGTGCCAGTAGTATCTCCTGGGACATCAACTACGAGCAGTACTTC
TRBV7-9	NA	TRBD2	TRBJ2-2	CASSLKAGVTGELFF	TGTGCCAGCAGCTTAAAAGCGGGGGTTACCGGGGAGCTGTTTTTT
TRBV4-2	NA	NA	TRBJ1-5	CASSLEGFSNQPQHF	TGTGCCAGCAGCCTTGAGGGTTTCAGCAATCAGCCCCAGCATTTT
TRBV18	NA	NA	TRBJ2-3	CASSPPGGGSAESTDTQYF	TGTGCCAGCTCACCACCCGGAGGAGGCTCAGCGGAGAGCACAGATACGCAGTATTTT
TRBV5-1	once	TRBD1	TRBJ2-3	CASSLGTVHTDTQYF	TGCGCCAGCAGCCTCGGGACAGTTCACACAGATACGCAGTATTTT
TRBV19	NA	NA	TRBJ1-4	CASSNRRGATNEKLFF	TGTGCCAGTAGCAACCGAAGAGGCGCAACTAATGAAAAACTGTTTTTT
TRBV27	NA	NA	TRBJ2-1	CASSLWSGARGNEQFF	TGTGCCAGCAGTTTATGGTCGGGTGCCCGGGGTAATGAGCAGTTCTTC
TRBV19	NA	TRBD1	TRBJ1-1	CASTQGTPAFF	TGTGCCAGTACACAGGGGACGCCAGCTTTCTTT
TRBV27	NA	TRBD2	TRBJ2-7	CASRGLAGSGYEQYF	TGTGCCAGCAGGGGACTAGCGGGATCGGGCTACGAGCAGTACTTC
TRBV7-9	NA	NA	TRBJ2-2	CASSGWGPLNTGELFF	TGTGCCAGCAGCGGCTGGGGGCCCCTAAACACCGGGGAGCTGTTTTTT